The 22 T cell receptor beta chains in this list originate from one sample, sequenced in a study of T cell responses to AZD1222 COVID-19 vaccine. Here immunoSEQ multiplex PCR was the method, and the copy in TCRdb shows in-frame clones only, minus some. The data show roughly 200,000 clones, 85% to 95% seen once. The source was peripheral blood, collected on day 0 of AZD1222 vaccination. These receptors were taken from an adult in good health.

The chain carries TRBV7-6 and TRBJ2-3; tentatively, D is TRBD1 (5 bases). The germline V and J ends were trimmed by 1 base and 2 bases, with 7 bases remaining between them. Germline CDR1 is SGHVS and CDR2 is FNYEAQ. The CDR3 totals 14 residues. This chain's CDR3 is CASSLGQTTDTQYF. In DNA form, the CDR3 reads TGTGCCAGCAGCTTAGGACAGACCACAGATACGCAGTATTTT.

This clone has just one count. This sequence joins TRBV6-5 and TRBJ2-2; unclear D gene. The germline V and J ends were trimmed by 3 bases and 5 bases, with 13 bases remaining between them. Germline CDR1 reads MNHEY; CDR2 reads SVGAGI. This CDR3 is 15 amino acids long. Here the CDR3 DNA reads TGTGCCAGCAGTTATCGGTCAGGAAGAACCGGGGAGCTGTTTTTT. Translated: CASSYRSGRTGELFF.

The CDR3 DNA is TGTGCCAGCAGCTTGGTGGCCCCAAATAATTCACCCCTCCACTTT. This translates into CASSLVAPNNSPLHF. This chain links TRBV5-4 with TRBJ1-6; D call uncertain. The germline V gene encodes CDR1 SGHNT and CDR2 YYREEE (reference sequence). The ends were cut back, 0 bases at V and 5 bases at J, with 9 bases in the middle. This CDR3 is 15 amino acids long.

The chain carries TRBV7-8 and TRBJ1-1; the D gene is possibly TRBD1 (6 bases). V lost 6 bases and J lost 5, with 22 bases in between. This CDR3 is 16 amino acids long. CDR1 SGHVS and CDR2 FQNEAQ come from the germline V gene. The CDR3 sequence is CASSQVYAGAATEAFF. CDR3 coding DNA: TGTGCCAGCAGTCAAGTCTACGCGGGGGCGGCAACTGAAGCTTTCTTT.

This sequence joins TRBV6-5 and TRBJ1-1, with D maybe TRBD1 (6 bases). Deletions cut 5 bases from V and 0 bases from J, with 10 bases between. Germline V gene data show CDR1 as MNHEY and CDR2 as SVGAGI. The CDR3 loop spans 14 amino acids. CDR3 sequence (DNA): TGTGCCAGCAGTACAGGGCCGATGAACACTGAAGCTTTCTTT. Protein product: CASSTGPMNTEAFF.

The chain combines TRBV5-6 with TRBJ1-6; tentative D call: TRBD1 (5 bases). Germline CDR1 is SGHDT and CDR2 is YYEEEE. The CDR3 extends over 13 amino acids. V lost 4 bases to trimming and J lost 7 bases, with 9 bases between them. CDR3: CASSIDSNSPLHF. The CDR3 DNA sequence: TGTGCCAGCAGCATAGACAGCAATTCACCCCTCCACTTT.

The chain joins TRBV10-3 to TRBJ2-5; a weak D match, TRBD2 (5 bases). The CDR3 covers 17 residues. V lost 0 bases and J 3 bases, leaving 17 bases between the germline ends. Germline CDR1 ENHRY, CDR2 SYGVKD. The CDR3 nucleotides read TGTGCCATCAGTGAGTCTGTGATTGGACTCCGAAAAGAGACCCAGTACTTC. As protein: CAISESVIGLRKETQYF.

This chain joins TRBV15 and TRBJ1-3, with D unclear. The CDR3 has 15 residues. Per the germline V gene, CDR1 is LNHNV and CDR2 is YYDKDF (reference sequence). V was clipped by 3 bases and J by 0 bases, with 9 bases between them. CDR3 sequence: CATSRDHGSGNTIYF. The CDR3, as DNA: TGTGCCACCAGCAGGGACCACGGCTCTGGAAACACCATATATTTT.

This chain joins TRBV2 and TRBJ1-4; maybe TRBD1 (6 bases). Per the germline V gene, CDR1 is SNHLY and CDR2 is FYNNEI. The length of the CDR3 is 16 residues. Trimming took 4 bases from V and 0 from J, leaving 12 bases between them. The CDR3 DNA sequence: TGTGCCAGCAGTGGGTCGGACAGTTCAACTAATGAAAAACTGTTTTTT. It specifies CASSGSDSSTNEKLFF.

V usage is TRBV12-3 or TRBV12-4 and J usage is TRBJ2-2, with D unresolved. This CDR3 has 13 amino acids. V gave up 1 base and J gave up 5 bases, with 5 bases separating them. The CDR3 region is CASSLGVTGELFF. CDR3 DNA sequence: TGTGCCAGCAGTTTAGGGGTAACCGGGGAGCTGTTTTTT.

Worth noting for this clone: This CDR3 is also generated by other DNA sequences in the sample. The rearrangement uses TRBV7-3 and TRBJ1-1, with TRBD1 matching 7 bases. Germline lookup yields CDR1 SGHTA and CDR2 FQGTGA. The CDR3 runs 13 residues. After removal of 4 bases from V and 4 bases from J, the junction contained 3 bases not matched to a gene. CDR3 protein: CASSSTGTTEAFF. In DNA form, the CDR3 reads TGTGCCAGCAGCTCGACAGGGACCACTGAAGCTTTCTTT.

The J gene is TRBJ2-5, the V gene TRBV27, with D tentatively TRBD1 (6 bases). The CDR3 sequence is 16 residues long. CDR1 MNHEY and CDR2 SMNVEV come from the germline V gene (reference sequence). Between the trimmed V and J ends, which lost 5 bases and 2 bases, there was a span of 18 bases. Written as DNA, the CDR3 is TGTGCCAGCAGTCCCCCCCGCCGGGGACAACAAGAGACCCAGTACTTC. It yields the protein CASSPPRRGQQETQYF.

The V call is TRBV10-3, the J call TRBJ2-7; 7 positions match TRBD2. V shed 4 bases and J 3 bases; nucleotides not matched to a gene: 12. Germline CDR1 is ENHRY and CDR2 is SYGVKD. The length of the CDR3 is 16 residues. The CDR3 loop reads CAISGPPGGGSYEQYF. The CDR3 nucleotides are TGTGCCATCAGTGGGCCCCCGGGGGGAGGCAGCTACGAGCAGTACTTC.

This chain joins TRBV19 and TRBJ1-5; D unresolved. V lost 3 bases and J 3 bases, leaving 12 bases between the germline ends. Germline V gene data show CDR1 as LNHDA and CDR2 as SQIVND (reference sequence). The CDR3 length is 15 residues. CDR3: CASSMGSLNNQPQHF. In DNA, the CDR3 is TGTGCCAGTAGTATGGGTAGTCTGAACAATCAGCCCCAGCATTTT. The variable domain in full, with the rest retrieved from reference TRBV19 and TRBJ1-5, is DGGITQSPKYLFRKEGQNVTLSCEQNLNHDAMYWYRQDPGQGLRLIYYSQIVNDFQKGDIAEGYSVSREKKESFPLTVTSAQKNPTAFYLCASSMGSLNNQPQHFGDGTRLSIL.

This clone was counted a single time. The chain recombines TRBV14 with TRBJ2-3; 8 bases fit TRBD1. Germline lookup yields CDR1 SGHDN and CDR2 FVKESK. CDR3 length: 13 residues. The J segment lost 8 bases and the V segment lost 2 bases, leaving 3 bases of the junction unmatched. CDR3 DNA: TGTGCCAGCAGCCAACTACAGGGGGGTACGCAGTATTTT. Translating gives CASSQLQGGTQYF.

The chain is built from TRBV2 and TRBJ2-3; 12 bases agree with TRBD2. Trimming at V came to 8 bases and at J to 4 bases, leaving 4 bases not matched to a gene. There are 14 residues in the CDR3. From germline, CDR1 is SNHLY and CDR2 FYNNEI. The CDR3 loop reads CASRLAGVSDTQYF. CDR3 in DNA: TGTGCCAGCCGACTAGCGGGGGTATCAGATACGCAGTATTTT.

The genes are TRBV7-7 and TRBJ2-1, with D uncertain. The V gene lost 2 bases and the J gene lost 0 bases, with 11 bases spanning the gap. This CDR3 contains 16 residues. CDR1 and CDR2 (germline): SSHAT, FNYEAQ (reference sequence). CDR3: CASSLYSTVSYNEQFF. The CDR3 nucleotides read TGTGCCAGCAGCTTATATAGTACAGTCTCCTACAATGAGCAGTTCTTC.

The rearrangement uses TRBV12-3 or TRBV12-4 and TRBJ1-2; D gene ambiguous. V gave up 5 bases and J gave up 1 base, with 8 bases separating them. The CDR3 is made up of 13 amino acids. For the CDR3, the DNA is TGTGCCAGCAGTGGACGCATTAACTATGGCTACACCTTC. This translates into CASSGRINYGYTF.

A single count supports this clone. This chain links TRBV5-4 with TRBJ1-2; D gene uncertain. The CDR3 runs 14 residues. V shed 0 bases and J shed 4 bases, with 10 bases lying between them. Germline V gene data show CDR1 as SGHNT and CDR2 as YYREEE (reference sequence). CDR3 DNA sequence: TGTGCCAGCAGCTTGGAGTCCGAGATCTATGGCTACACCTTC. Translation: CASSLESEIYGYTF. The variable domain in full, with the rest retrieved from reference TRBV5-4 and TRBJ1-2, is ETGVTQSPTHLIKTRGQQVTLRCSSQSGHNTVSWYQQALGQGPQFIFQYYREEENGRGNFPPRFSGLQFPNYSSELNVNALELDDSALYLCASSLESEIYGYTFGSGTRLTVV.

This chain uses TRBV5-6 with TRBJ1-5, with 7 bases that match TRBD1. CDR3 size: 17 residues. V lost 3 bases, J lost 4 bases, and 13 bases stayed unmatched. From germline, CDR1 is SGHDT and CDR2 YYEEEE. Here the CDR3 reads CASSSFGRGGWNQPQHF. The CDR3 nucleotides are TGTGCCAGCAGCTCGTTTGGTCGAGGGGGCTGGAATCAGCCCCAGCATTTT. Variable domain in full (rest from reference TRBV5-6 and TRBJ1-5): DAGVTQSPTHLIKTRGQQVTLRCSPKSGHDTVSWYQQALGQGPQFIFQYYEEEERQRGNFPDRFSGHQFPNYSSELNVNALLLGDSALYLCASSSFGRGGWNQPQHFGDGTRLSIL.

The chain employs TRBV2 and TRBJ2-6, with D unresolved. The CDR3 covers 14 residues. V lost 4 bases, J lost 2 bases, and 6 bases lay in between. CDR1 and CDR2 (germline): SNHLY, FYNNEI. DNA of the CDR3: TGTGCCAGCAGTGCGACCGCTGGGGCCAACGTCCTGACTTTC. Residues: CASSATAGANVLTF.

CDR3 residues: CASSLVQGQAYNEQFF. CDR3 sequence (DNA): TGTGCCAGCAGCTTAGTTCAGGGGCAAGCGTACAATGAGCAGTTCTTC. V is TRBV11-2 and J is TRBJ2-1; TRBD1 is a possible D gene (6 bases). The CDR3 contains 16 residues. V was cut by 1 base and J by 4 bases, with 14 bases left in between. Germline V lookup: CDR1 SGHAT, CDR2 FQNNGV.